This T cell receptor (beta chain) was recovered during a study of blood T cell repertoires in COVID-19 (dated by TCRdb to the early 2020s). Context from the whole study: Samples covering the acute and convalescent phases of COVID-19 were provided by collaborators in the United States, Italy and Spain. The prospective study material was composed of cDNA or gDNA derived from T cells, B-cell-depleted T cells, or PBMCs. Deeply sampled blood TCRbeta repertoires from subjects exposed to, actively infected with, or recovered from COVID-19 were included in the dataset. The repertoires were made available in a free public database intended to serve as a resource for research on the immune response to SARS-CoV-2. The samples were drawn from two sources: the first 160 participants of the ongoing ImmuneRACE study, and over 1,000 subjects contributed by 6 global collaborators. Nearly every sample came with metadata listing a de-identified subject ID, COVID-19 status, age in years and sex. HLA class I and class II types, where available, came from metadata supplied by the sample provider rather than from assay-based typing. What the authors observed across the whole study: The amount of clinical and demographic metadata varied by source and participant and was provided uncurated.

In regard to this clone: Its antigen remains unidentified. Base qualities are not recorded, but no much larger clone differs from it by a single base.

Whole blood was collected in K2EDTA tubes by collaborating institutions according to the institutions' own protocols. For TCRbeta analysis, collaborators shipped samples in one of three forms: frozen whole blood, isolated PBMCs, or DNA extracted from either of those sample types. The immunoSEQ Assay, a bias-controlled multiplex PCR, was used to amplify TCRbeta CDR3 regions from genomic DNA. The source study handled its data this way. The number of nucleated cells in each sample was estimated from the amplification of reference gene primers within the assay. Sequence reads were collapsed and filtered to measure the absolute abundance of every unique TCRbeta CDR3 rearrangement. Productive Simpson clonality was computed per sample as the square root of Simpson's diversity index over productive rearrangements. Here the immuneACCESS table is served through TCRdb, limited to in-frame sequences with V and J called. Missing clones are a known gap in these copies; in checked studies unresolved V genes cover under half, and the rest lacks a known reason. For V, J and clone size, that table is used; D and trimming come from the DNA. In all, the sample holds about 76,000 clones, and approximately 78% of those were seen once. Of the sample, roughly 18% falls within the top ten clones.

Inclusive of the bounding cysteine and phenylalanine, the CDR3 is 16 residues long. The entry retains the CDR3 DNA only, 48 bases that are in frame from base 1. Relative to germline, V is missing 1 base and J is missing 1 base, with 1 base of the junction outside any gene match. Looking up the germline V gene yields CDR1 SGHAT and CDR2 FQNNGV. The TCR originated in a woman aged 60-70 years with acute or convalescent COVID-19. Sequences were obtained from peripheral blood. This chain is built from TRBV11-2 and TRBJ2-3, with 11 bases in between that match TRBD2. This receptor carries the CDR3 CASSLALAGGTDTQYF. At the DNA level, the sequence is TGTGCCAGCAGCTTAGCACTAGCGGGGGGCACAGATACGCAGTATTTT.